This T cell receptor (beta chain) was obtained from a study of cytomegalovirus exposure and HLA in healthy donors. Whole-study results and caveats: In a later analysis, compared with equally common non-associated chains, HLA-associated beta chains were more expanded. Reportedly, TCR beta sequences accurately predicted HLA-A and HLA-B alleles in most subjects. DRB1 showed the most TCR associations and HLA-C the fewest in a later analysis, as rates varied by HLA locus.

PCR involved 60 Vbeta and 13 Jbeta primers. Sequencing used immunoSEQ multiplex PCR; TCRdb keeps in-frame clones, though not all of them. This table holds 150,000 to 200,000 clones, approximately 80% found once. The CDR3 has 15 residues. Per germline, CDR1 MDHEN and CDR2 SYDVKM. Unmatched junction bases numbered 8, after V lost 3 bases and J lost 4 bases. Note on this clone: Antigen unknown.

The clonotype comes from a woman in her 40s in good health and CMV-seronegative. Sample: PBMCs. V gene TRBV28 combines with J gene TRBJ1-2; 7 bases are a match to TRBD1. The CDR3 here is CASSFQRAGGYGYTF. The DNA of the CDR3 is TGTGCCAGCAGTTTCCAGAGGGCAGGGGGCTATGGCTACACCTTC.